These 28 T cell receptor beta chains share one sample of origin, sequenced in a study of CXCR3-negative and CXCR3-positive naive CD8 T cells. These receptors have no known antigen. The study's findings and limits: A higher hydrophobicity marked the TRB CDR3s of CXCR3-positive naive cells versus CXCR3-negative naive cells.

Libraries of TRB cDNA were made by 5' RACE and carried UMIs. TCRdb reanalyzed the 5' RACE reads, giving one entry per CDR3 protein sequence and no DNA. This repertoire includes about 150,000 distinct CDR3 sequences. Material: naive CXCR3+ CD8+ T cells from blood. Subset given: CD45RO-CCR7+CD27+CD95- naive CD8+ T cells expressing CXCR3 (TNR3+). The receptors derive from a human donor in good health. Some clones in this sample may be carry-over from other donors' samples.

The J gene is TRBJ1-1, the V gene TRBV19; absent DNA, TCRdb's TRBD1 call cannot be checked. CDR1 is LNHDA and CDR2 is SQIVND in the germline V gene (reference sequence). There are 15 residues in the CDR3. CDR3: CASSTLRSGTAEAFF.

The V gene is TRBV6-6, the J gene TRBJ2-7. The length of the CDR3 is 13 residues. CDR1 is MNHNY, CDR2 SVGAGI, per germline (reference sequence). CDR3 loop: CASSYSQNYEQYF.

The CDR3 loop is CASSLSRPQHF. The V gene is TRBV28, the J gene TRBJ1-5. CDR1 MDHEN and CDR2 SYDVKM come from the germline V gene. The CDR3 covers 11 residues.

The chain joins TRBV23-1 to TRBJ2-5. TRBV23-1 is an open reading frame whose function is uncertain. The CDR3 totals 11 residues. CDR3 loop: CASSQSKTQYF.

The chain combines TRBV9 with TRBJ2-1; TCRdb's assignment of TRBD1 cannot be checked, as there is no DNA. The CDR3 spans 16 residues. Germline V gene lookup returns CDR1 SGDLS and CDR2 YYNGEE. Here the CDR3 reads CASSGNRGISYNEQFF.

The chain couples TRBV11-3 to TRBJ2-3; TCRdb outputs TRBD1, but without DNA this stays unchecked. Germline values: CDR1 SGHNT, CDR2 YENEEA. The CDR3 sequence is 16 residues long. The CDR3 protein is CASSPWDRGVPDTQYF.

The rearrangement uses TRBV7-7 and TRBJ2-7. CDR3 length: 13 amino acids. Germline CDR1 is SSHAT and CDR2 is FNYEAQ (reference sequence). CDR3: CASSDRLSYEQYF.

The genes are TRBV5-8 and TRBJ2-7; the TRBD1 assignment by TCRdb is unverifiable without DNA. The CDR3 loop spans 13 amino acids. CDR1 and CDR2 from the germline V gene are SGHTS and YDEGEE. CDR3 region: CASSFRQGYEQYF.

The CDR3 reads CSGAGTGTSYGYSF. This sequence joins TRBV29-1 and TRBJ1-2; no DNA is available, so the TRBD1 call from TCRdb remains unchecked. Germline loops: CDR1 SQVTM, CDR2 ANQGSEA. The CDR3 runs 14 residues. Using reference TRBV29-1 and TRBJ1-2 for the parts outside the CDR3, the full variable domain is SAVISQKPSRDICQRGTSLTIQCQVDSQVTMMFWYRQQPGQSLTLIATANQGSEATYESGFVIDKFPISRPNLTFSTLTVSNMSPEDSSIYLCSGAGTGTSYGYSFGSGTRLTVV.

V and J are TRBV29-1 and TRBJ2-2; there is no DNA to check the TCRdb D call of TRBD2. The length of the CDR3 is 12 residues. Germline CDR1 is SQVTM and CDR2 is ANQGSEA. The CDR3 sequence is CSVLREAGELFF.

The chain has TRBV29-1 and TRBJ2-2; TCRdb calls TRBD1, which cannot be checked without DNA. Germline loops: CDR1 SQVTM, CDR2 ANQGSEA. The CDR3 spans 15 residues. CDR3 amino acids: CSVVSGSWNTGELFF.

The V call is TRBV4-2, the J call TRBJ2-3; TCRdb's D gene call, TRBD2, goes unchecked for lack of DNA. The CDR3 runs to 16 residues. Germline V lookup: CDR1 LGHNA, CDR2 YNFKEQ. CDR3 residues: CASSQDPAGGADTQYF.

V gene TRBV4-3 combines with J gene TRBJ2-3. The CDR3 runs 16 residues. The germline V gene has CDR1 LGHNA and CDR2 YSLEER. The CDR3 here is CASSQDWPASTDTQYF.

V gene TRBV5-1 combines with J gene TRBJ2-7; there is no DNA to check the TCRdb D call of TRBD1. Germline CDR1 reads SGHRS; CDR2 reads YFSETQ. CDR3 length: 15 residues. The CDR3 sequence: CASSLSQGSIYEQYF.

J is TRBJ1-5 and V is TRBV7-8. This CDR3 spans 14 amino acids. Germline CDR1 and CDR2: SGHVS and FQNEAQ. This CDR3 reads CASSLGGFNQPQHF.

J is TRBJ2-7 and V is TRBV5-1; the TRBD2 assignment by TCRdb is unverifiable without DNA. The CDR3 has 14 amino acids. Germline V gene lookup returns CDR1 SGHRS and CDR2 YFSETQ. CDR3 protein: CASSSGLNSYEQYF.

This chain connects TRBV2 to TRBJ2-1; the D call of TRBD2 rests on TCRdb alone, since no DNA is present to check it. CDR1 SNHLY and CDR2 FYNNEI come from the germline V gene. The CDR3 spans 16 residues. CDR3 loop: CASSEPLAGDDNEQFF.

The chain couples TRBV28 to TRBJ2-1. This CDR3 has 14 residues. CDR1 is MDHEN and CDR2 is SYDVKM in the germline V gene. The CDR3 sequence is CASSLRVQSNEQFF. The full variable domain, with the rest looked up from reference TRBV28 and TRBJ2-1, is DVKVTQSSRYLVKRTGEKVFLECVQDMDHENMFWYRQDPGLGLRLIYFSYDVKMKEKGDIPEGYSVSREKKERFSLILESASTNQTSMYLCASSLRVQSNEQFFGPGTRLTVL.

This CDR3 is CASSENGQGKVSNEKLFF. The chain has TRBV9 and TRBJ1-4; the D call from TCRdb, TRBD1, cannot be confirmed without DNA. Germline V CDR1 and CDR2: SGDLS, YYNGEE. The CDR3 is 18 residues long.

This chain uses TRBV27 with TRBJ1-1; the D gene TCRdb calls, TRBD1, cannot be checked with no DNA. This CDR3 comprises 13 residues. Germline lookup yields CDR1 MNHEY and CDR2 SMNVEV (reference sequence). The CDR3 here is CASSSGAVTEAFF.

The chain couples TRBV14 to TRBJ1-1. This CDR3 contains 11 residues. Germline CDR1 SGHDN, CDR2 FVKESK. CDR3 loop: CASGLGYSAFF.

The gene calls are TRBV9 and TRBJ2-2; TCRdb's assignment of TRBD2 cannot be checked, as there is no DNA. Germline V gives CDR1 SGDLS, CDR2 YYNGEE. This CDR3 spans 16 amino acids. The CDR3 loop is CASSVFSGRAAGELFF.

The rearrangement links TRBV28 to TRBJ1-5. CDR3 size: 15 residues. Germline loops: CDR1 MDHEN, CDR2 SYDVKM. CDR3 loop: CASSLTEHSNQPQHF.

V and J are TRBV2 and TRBJ2-7; the TCRdb D gene call, TRBD1, has no DNA to confirm it. Germline CDR1 and CDR2: SNHLY and FYNNEI. The CDR3 has 15 residues. The CDR3 sequence: CASSEGQGVPYEQYF.

V is TRBV5-1 and J is TRBJ1-6. Germline CDR1 is SGHRS and CDR2 is YFSETQ. This CDR3 spans 14 amino acids. This CDR3 is CASSLGLSDSPLHF.

CDR3 protein: CASSSFMGGRNNEQFF. This chain connects TRBV6-6 to TRBJ2-1; the TCRdb call, TRBD2, lacks DNA for checking. The germline V gene has CDR1 MNHNY and CDR2 SVGAGI (reference sequence). CDR3 size: 16 residues.

V and J are TRBV14 and TRBJ1-6; TCRdb's D call, TRBD1, is unchecked because there is no DNA. The length of the CDR3 is 16 residues. Germline assignment: CDR1 SGHDN and CDR2 FVKESK. The CDR3 spells CASSQGKRKRGSPLHF.

V gene TRBV5-1 combines with J gene TRBJ2-5. CDR1 is SGHRS and CDR2 is YFSETQ in the germline V gene. This CDR3 has 13 amino acids. CDR3 protein: CASSLDMSETQYF.